These 9 T cell receptor beta chains were sequenced from one sample in a study of technical replicates of blood from a few donors. Profiled with immunoSEQ multiplex PCR; TCRdb holds only in-frame clones, not every one. The sample contains 80,000 to 95,000 clones, around 95% of which appear only once. The specimen sequenced was T cells isolated from PBMCs. These receptors were obtained from a human donor in good health.

This clone occurred once. The chain has TRBV6-6 and TRBJ2-1; D possibly corresponds to TRBD2 (5 bases). Between the trimmed V and J ends, which lost 2 bases and 2 bases, there was a span of 10 bases. Germline CDR1 reads MNHNY; CDR2 reads SVGAGI (reference sequence). This CDR3 is built from 15 residues. The CDR3 sequence is CASSYSGPTYNEQFF. CDR3 sequence (DNA): TGTGCCAGCAGTTACAGCGGACCCACCTACAATGAGCAGTTCTTC.

This clone was detected only once. The chain has TRBV11-2 and TRBJ2-7; D is perhaps TRBD2 (6 bases). Between the trimmed V and J ends, which lost 5 bases and 1 base, there was a span of 15 bases. Germline V CDR1 and CDR2: SGHAT, FQNNGV. This CDR3 is 15 amino acids long. CDR3 sequence: CASSGMEGLSYEQYF. The CDR3 DNA reads as TGTGCCAGCAGCGGTATGGAGGGACTTTCCTACGAGCAGTACTTC.

The chain joins TRBV19 to TRBJ1-3; the D gene is possibly TRBD1 (6 bases). V gave up 5 bases and J gave up 4 bases, with 9 bases separating them. CDR3 length equals 13 residues. Germline V gene sequence: CDR1 LNHDA, CDR2 SQIVND (reference sequence). In DNA form, the CDR3 reads TGTGCCAGTAGTCTCGGGACAGGAAACACCATATATTTT. Translation: CASSLGTGNTIYF.

This clone has only one observation. The rearrangement uses TRBV7-9 and TRBJ1-5, with 7 positions matching TRBD1. CDR1 is SEHNR, CDR2 FQNEAQ, per germline (reference sequence). CDR3 size: 16 residues. The trim removed 5 bases at V and 0 bases at J, leaving 7 bases unmatched. The CDR3: CASSESDRDSNQPQHF. Here the CDR3 DNA reads TGTGCCAGCAGCGAAAGCGACAGGGATAGCAATCAGCCCCAGCATTTT.

The rearrangement links TRBV19 to TRBJ2-7, with a weak D call TRBD1 (5 bases). V lost 0 bases and J 5 bases, leaving 8 bases between the germline ends. Germline V gene lookup returns CDR1 LNHDA and CDR2 SQIVND (reference sequence). The CDR3 consists of 13 residues. As DNA, the CDR3 is TGTGCCAGTAGTATAGACAGGGTGGACGAGCAGTACTTC. This codes for CASSIDRVDEQYF. The variable domain in full, completed from reference TRBV19 and TRBJ2-7, reads DGGITQSPKYLFRKEGQNVTLSCEQNLNHDAMYWYRQDPGQGLRLIYYSQIVNDFQKGDIAEGYSVSREKKESFPLTVTSAQKNPTAFYLCASSIDRVDEQYFGPGTRLTVT.

The rearrangement links TRBV29-1 to TRBJ1-2; TRBD1 is a possible D gene (6 bases). CDR3 length equals 14 residues. Germline CDR1 SQVTM, CDR2 ANQGSEA. V was cut by 5 bases and J by 4 bases, with 17 bases left in between. CDR3 nucleotide sequence: TGCAGCGTTCCGCCGGGACACGGAATCTATGGCTACACCTTC. Encoded protein: CSVPPGHGIYGYTF.

This chain connects TRBV5-1 to TRBJ1-1; D possibly corresponds to TRBD1 (6 bases). CDR3 length: 14 residues. V was clipped by 4 bases and J by 0 bases, with 10 bases between them. Germline loops: CDR1 SGHRS, CDR2 YFSETQ. The CDR3 DNA reads as TGCGCCAGCAGCCTACACAGGGTGAACACTGAAGCTTTCTTT. This gives the protein CASSLHRVNTEAFF.

The V and J genes are TRBV4-1 and TRBJ2-5; TRBD2 agrees at 16 bases. Per germline, CDR1 MGHRA and CDR2 YSYEKL. CDR3 size: 20 residues. J gave up 4 bases and V 1 base, and 12 bases lay outside the gene matches. This CDR3 reads CASSQASGTSGGAFRETQYF. The CDR3 DNA sequence: TGCGCCAGCAGCCAAGCATCTGGGACTAGCGGGGGGGCCTTTCGAGAGACCCAGTACTTC.

The chain joins TRBV9 to TRBJ1-2, with 7 bases that match TRBD1. V lost 1 base and J lost 4; bases outside the gene matches: 7. The CDR3 contains 15 residues. CDR1 is SGDLS, CDR2 YYNGEE, per germline. As DNA, the CDR3 is TGTGCCAGCAGCGTAAGACAGGGTCGGAGCTATGGCTACACCTTC. The encoded protein is CASSVRQGRSYGYTF.